This T cell receptor beta chain comes out of a study of shared T cell receptors in the human thymus. The V and J ends lost 4 bases and 5 bases, in that order; junction bases with no gene match: 8. CDR1 MNHEY and CDR2 SVGAGI come from the germline V gene. This CDR3 is built from 16 residues. Some clones are missing from TCRdb's copy, which holds only in-frame ones; the method was immunoSEQ multiplex PCR. The sample consists of roughly 410,000 clones, 85% to 95% of them appearing once. Sequencing was performed on thymocytes. The rearrangement uses TRBV6-5 and TRBJ1-3; 10 bases map to TRBD1. The clonotype comes from a human donor. This chain's CDR3 is CASSSPDRGDRNTIYF. DNA of the CDR3: TGTGCCAGCAGTTCTCCGGACAGGGGGGATAGAAACACCATATATTTT.